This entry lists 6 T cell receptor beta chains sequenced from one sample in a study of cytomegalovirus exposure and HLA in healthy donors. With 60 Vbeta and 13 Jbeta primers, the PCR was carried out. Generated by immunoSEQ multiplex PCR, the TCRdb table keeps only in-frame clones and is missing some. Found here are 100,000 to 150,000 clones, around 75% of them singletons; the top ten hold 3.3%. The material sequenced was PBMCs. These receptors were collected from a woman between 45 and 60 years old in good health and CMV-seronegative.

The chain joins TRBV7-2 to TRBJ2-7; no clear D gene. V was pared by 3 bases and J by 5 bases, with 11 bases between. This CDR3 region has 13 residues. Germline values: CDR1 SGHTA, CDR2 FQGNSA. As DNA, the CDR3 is TGTGCCAGCAGCTTGACCTTTCGGGACGAGCAGTACTTC. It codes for CASSLTFRDEQYF.

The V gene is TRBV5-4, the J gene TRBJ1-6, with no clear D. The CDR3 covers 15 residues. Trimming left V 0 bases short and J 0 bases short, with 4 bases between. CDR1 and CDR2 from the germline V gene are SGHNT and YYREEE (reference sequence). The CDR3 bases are TGTGCCAGCAGCTTGGAGAGCTCCTATAATTCACCCCTCCACTTT. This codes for CASSLESSYNSPLHF.

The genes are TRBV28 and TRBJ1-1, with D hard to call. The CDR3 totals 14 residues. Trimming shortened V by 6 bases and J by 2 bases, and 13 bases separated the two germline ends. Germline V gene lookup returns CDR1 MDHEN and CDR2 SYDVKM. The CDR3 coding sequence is TGTGCCAGCAGCCCGGGCGGGCGTAACACTGAAGCTTTCTTT. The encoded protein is CASSPGGRNTEAFF.

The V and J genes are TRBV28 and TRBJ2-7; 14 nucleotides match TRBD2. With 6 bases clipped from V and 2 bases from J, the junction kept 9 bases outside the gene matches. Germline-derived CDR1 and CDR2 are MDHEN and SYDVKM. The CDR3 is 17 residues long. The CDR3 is CASRGTSGSNQAYEQYF. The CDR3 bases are TGTGCCAGCAGGGGGACTAGCGGGAGTAATCAGGCCTACGAGCAGTACTTC.

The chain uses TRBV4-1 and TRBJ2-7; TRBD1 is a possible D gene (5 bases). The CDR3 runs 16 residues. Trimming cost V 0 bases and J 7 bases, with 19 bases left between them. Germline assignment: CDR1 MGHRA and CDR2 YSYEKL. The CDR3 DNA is TGCGCCAGCAGCCAAGATCTAGGGGTTGGTATCCGGGAGCAGTACTTC. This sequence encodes CASSQDLGVGIREQYF.

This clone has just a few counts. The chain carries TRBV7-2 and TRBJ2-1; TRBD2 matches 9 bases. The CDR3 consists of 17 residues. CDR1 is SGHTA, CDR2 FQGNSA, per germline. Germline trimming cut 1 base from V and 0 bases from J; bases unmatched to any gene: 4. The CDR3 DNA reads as TGTGCCAGCAGCTTAGAACGACTAGCGGCCTCCTACAATGAGCAGTTCTTC. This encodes CASSLERLAASYNEQFF.